Listed here are 9 T cell receptor beta chains from one sample, sequenced in a study of shared clonotypes between healthy human individuals. Repertoires were generated with immunoSEQ multiplex PCR, while TCRdb's copy carries only in-frame clones and drops some. The data show approximately 320,000 clones, with around 67% seen just once and approximately 10% held by the top ten. The sample consisted of memory CD4+ T cells sorted from blood. Documented subset: CD45RA-negative fraction. The receptors come from a man younger than 45 in good health.

The chain couples TRBV29-1 to TRBJ2-2; tentative D call: TRBD2 (5 bases). The germline V and J ends were trimmed by 4 bases and 6 bases, with 18 bases remaining between them. The V gene's germline CDR1 is SQVTM and CDR2 ANQGSEA. This CDR3 is 15 amino acids long. CDR3 nucleotides: TGCAGCGTTGTTGATTCGGGAAGAGGATCCGGGGAGCTGTTTTTT. Its protein is CSVVDSGRGSGELFF.

The sample holds one count of this clone. The chain couples TRBV11-2 to TRBJ2-1, with D perhaps matching TRBD2 (5 bases). V lost 0 bases to trimming and J lost 15 bases, with 12 bases between them. CDR1 and CDR2 (germline): SGHAT, FQNNGV. The CDR3 spans 12 residues. The CDR3, as DNA: TGTGCCAGCAGCTTAGATTGGGGAGTTGGGTTCTTC. This codes for CASSLDWGVGFF.

The chain combines TRBV4-2 with TRBJ2-5; 9 bases agree with TRBD1. Germline V gene data show CDR1 as LGHNA and CDR2 as YNFKEQ. This CDR3 region has 19 residues. Trimming removed 0 bases from V and 5 bases from J; junction bases left unmatched: 16. CDR3 region: CASSQERGTGTGSRETQYF. CDR3 sequence (DNA): TGTGCCAGCAGCCAAGAGAGGGGGACCGGGACAGGGTCTAGGGAGACCCAGTACTTC.

The chain carries TRBV28 and TRBJ2-7; TRBD2 matches at 11 bases. The J segment lost 4 bases and the V segment lost 7 bases, leaving 6 bases of the junction unmatched. The CDR3 has 14 amino acids. Germline V gives CDR1 MDHEN, CDR2 SYDVKM. This CDR3 reads CASISGRAGYEQYF. The CDR3 bases are TGTGCCAGCATTAGCGGGAGGGCCGGGTACGAGCAGTACTTC.

The chain is built from TRBV11-2 and TRBJ1-5; D ambiguous. The CDR3 consists of 14 residues. Germline loops: CDR1 SGHAT, CDR2 FQNNGV. The germline V and J ends were trimmed by 5 bases and 7 bases, with 15 bases remaining between them. CDR3 loop: CASSPVGMGQPQHF. The CDR3 region has the DNA TGTGCCAGCAGCCCCGTCGGGATGGGGCAGCCCCAGCATTTT.

The rearrangement joins TRBV10-3 to TRBJ2-5, with unresolved D. Germline V CDR1 and CDR2: ENHRY, SYGVKD. With 0 bases removed from V and 3 bases from J, the gap between germline ends came to 8 bases. This CDR3 has 14 residues. For the CDR3, the DNA is TGTGCCATCAGTGAGTCGCAGTGGGAAGAGACCCAGTACTTC. Its protein is CAISESQWEETQYF.

The chain recombines TRBV14 with TRBJ1-2; D perhaps matches TRBD1 (6 bases). The CDR3 length is 14 residues. Trimming took off 5 bases at V and 7 bases at J, with 17 bases between the two ends. From germline, CDR1 is SGHDN and CDR2 FVKESK. DNA for the CDR3: TGTGCCAGCAGCAACTCCGGGGGGCTGGGTGGCTACACCTTC. Residues: CASSNSGGLGGYTF. The whole variable domain, remainder taken from reference TRBV14 and TRBJ1-2, is EAGVTQFPSHSVIEKGQTVTLRCDPISGHDNLYWYRRVMGKEIKFLLHFVKESKQDESGMPNNRFLAERTGGTYSTLKVQPAELEDSGVYFCASSNSGGLGGYTFGSGTRLTVV.

The chain joins TRBV5-4 to TRBJ1-1; D call uncertain. Germline-derived CDR1 and CDR2 are SGHNT and YYREEE (reference sequence). V dropped 0 bases and J dropped 2 bases, with 11 bases sitting between them. CDR3 size: 15 residues. In nucleotides, the CDR3 is TGTGCCAGCAGCTTGGACCCCGGGGTCAACACTGAAGCTTTCTTT. The encoded protein is CASSLDPGVNTEAFF.

J is TRBJ2-3 and V is TRBV9; 7 bases fit TRBD1. Trimming at V came to 0 bases and at J to 3 bases, leaving 4 bases not matched to a gene. CDR1 and CDR2 from the germline V gene are SGDLS and YYNGEE. The CDR3 consists of 15 residues. The CDR3 region has the DNA TGTGCCAGCAGCGTAGCCCGACAGGGAACAGATACGCAGTATTTT. Protein product: CASSVARQGTDTQYF.